Each of the 15 T cell receptor beta chains below was sequenced from the same sample in a study of OX40 agonist ivuxolimab in advanced cancers. The repertoire was sequenced with immunoSEQ multiplex PCR; TCRdb's copy has only in-frame clones and lacks some. This sample carries 40,000 to 60,000 clones, around 87% of them seen once, and the ten largest clones take approximately 11%. The sequencing used CD4+ or CD8+ T cells sorted from blood, collected in a trial of the OX40 agonist ivuxolimab. The receptors here all came from an adult with an advanced solid tumor such as melanoma, head and neck, liver or kidney cancer.

The count of this clone is one. The rearrangement links TRBV27 to TRBJ2-5; 13 bases line up with TRBD2. The CDR3 has 18 amino acids. Germline CDR1 reads MNHEY; CDR2 reads SMNVEV (reference sequence). V lost 3 bases to trimming and J lost 7 bases; unmatched junction nucleotides: 14. CDR3 protein: CASSFASLTSGRKWTQYF. DNA of the CDR3: TGTGCCAGCAGTTTTGCCTCCCTGACTAGCGGGAGGAAGTGGACCCAGTACTTC.

This clone occurred once. This rearrangement joins TRBV19 to TRBJ1-1; 8 bases are shared with TRBD1. The trim removed 5 bases at V and 13 bases at J, leaving 9 bases unmatched. Germline-derived CDR1 and CDR2 are LNHDA and SQIVND (reference sequence). The CDR3 totals 12 residues. The CDR3 DNA is TGTGCCAGTAGTTCTTCAGGGGGCAATGGTTTCTTT. Its protein product is CASSSSGGNGFF.

The rearrangement links TRBV30 to TRBJ2-7; D is uncertain. In germline, CDR1 is GTSNPN, CDR2 SVGIG (reference sequence). The CDR3 spans 13 residues. Deletions cut 2 bases from V and 4 bases from J, with 12 bases between. The CDR3 DNA reads TGTGCCTGGAGTCAGGTAGACATGTACGAGCAGTACTTC. The encoded protein is CAWSQVDMYEQYF.

The chain combines TRBV11-1 with TRBJ1-1, with TRBD1 matching over 8 bases. V lost 7 bases and J lost 6; bases outside the gene matches: 10. The CDR3 extends over 14 amino acids. Germline V gene sequence: CDR1 SGHAT, CDR2 FQDESV (reference sequence). CDR3 bases: TGTGCCAGCACCCGAGACAGGGGTAACGCTGAAGCTTTCTTT. It is translated as CASTRDRGNAEAFF.

This chain connects TRBV19 to TRBJ1-4, with unresolved D. Trimming removed 6 bases at V and 2 bases at J, with 10 bases between. This CDR3 region has 14 residues. The germline CDR1 and CDR2 sequences are LNHDA and SQIVND (reference sequence). CDR3 residues: CASSSSWTNEKLFF. The CDR3 bases are TGTGCCAGTAGCTCGAGTTGGACTAATGAAAAACTGTTTTTT. Based on the CDR3 plus reference TRBV19 and TRBJ1-4, the full variable domain is DGGITQSPKYLFRKEGQNVTLSCEQNLNHDAMYWYRQDPGQGLRLIYYSQIVNDFQKGDIAEGYSVSREKKESFPLTVTSAQKNPTAFYLCASSSSWTNEKLFFGSGTQLSVL.

J is TRBJ2-5 and V is TRBV10-3; D possibly corresponds to TRBD2 (6 bases). The germline V gene has CDR1 ENHRY and CDR2 SYGVKD. V shed 5 bases and J shed 4 bases, with 17 bases lying between them. CDR3 length: 15 residues. The CDR3 nucleotides read TGTGCCATCAGTCCTGCAAGCGGGCGGGTAGAGACCCAGTACTTC. Amino acids: CAISPASGRVETQYF.

This rearrangement joins TRBV6-5 to TRBJ1-1; perhaps TRBD1 as D (5 bases). Germline lookup yields CDR1 MNHEY and CDR2 SVGAGI. CDR3 size: 16 residues. V lost 0 bases and J 0 bases, leaving 11 bases between the germline ends. Written as DNA, the CDR3 is TGTGCCAGCAGTTACTCCCGACGGGGGATGAACACTGAAGCTTTCTTT. This gives the protein CASSYSRRGMNTEAFF.

The V and J genes are TRBV28 and TRBJ2-7, with D perhaps TRBD2 (5 bases). This CDR3 contains 15 residues. Trimming removed 1 base at V and 0 bases at J, with 10 bases between. From germline, CDR1 is MDHEN and CDR2 SYDVKM. The CDR3 coding sequence is TGTGCCAGCAGTTTATCGGCGGGTCCCTCCTACGAGCAGTACTTC. Amino acids: CASSLSAGPSYEQYF.

The chain uses TRBV9 and TRBJ2-7; possibly TRBD1 for D (5 bases). The CDR3 sequence is 13 residues long. Trimming stripped 4 bases from V and 5 bases from J, with 13 bases between. CDR1 and CDR2 (germline): SGDLS, YYNGEE. The CDR3 sequence: CASSPVGLDEQYF. For the CDR3, the DNA is TGTGCCAGCAGCCCGGTGGGGCTAGACGAGCAGTACTTC.

This clone was counted between two and nine times. The chain carries TRBV7-9 and TRBJ2-2; D is uncertain. Trimming removed 3 bases at V and 4 bases at J, with 12 bases between. The CDR3 loop spans 15 amino acids. Looked up from germline, CDR1 is SEHNR and CDR2 is FQNEAQ (reference sequence). The CDR3 bases are TGTGCCAGCAGCTTGGCCGGGTTCGCCACCGGGGAGCTGTTTTTT. Protein: CASSLAGFATGELFF.

DNA for the CDR3: TGTGCCAGCAGCTTAGAGCCCGGACAGAGAAACTATGGCTACACCTTC. Residues: CASSLEPGQRNYGYTF. The chain links TRBV7-2 to TRBJ1-2, with a possible D match to TRBD1 (6 bases). Per the germline V gene, CDR1 is SGHTA and CDR2 is FQGNSA. Deletions cut 1 base from V and 2 bases from J, with 14 bases between. The CDR3 is 16 amino acids.

The table lists this clone with a few counts. The CDR3 region has the DNA TGTGCCTGGAGGCCCAGGGTGAACACTGAAGCTTTCTTT. Its translation is CAWRPRVNTEAFF. This rearrangement joins TRBV30 to TRBJ1-1, with D tentatively TRBD1 (5 bases). The V end was cut by 3 bases, the J end by 0 bases, with 8 bases between. Germline V gene lookup returns CDR1 GTSNPN and CDR2 SVGIG (reference sequence). The length of the CDR3 is 13 residues.

The chain has TRBV5-1 and TRBJ2-7; D is undetermined. Trimming took 1 base from V and 0 from J, leaving 2 bases between them. Per the germline V gene, CDR1 is SGHRS and CDR2 is YFSETQ. This CDR3 has 12 amino acids. This CDR3 reads CASSLSSYEQYF. As DNA, the CDR3 is TGCGCCAGCAGCTTGAGCTCCTACGAGCAGTACTTC.

This clone has just a few counts. The chain recombines TRBV28 with TRBJ2-1, with 7 bases matching TRBD1. The junction had 8 bases not matched to a gene; V was cut back by 5 bases and J by 1 base. CDR1 MDHEN and CDR2 SYDVKM come from the germline V gene. This CDR3 is built from 16 residues. In DNA form, the CDR3 reads TGTGCCAGCAGTCCCAGTCCGGGACAGTCCTACAATGAGCAGTTCTTC. The encoded protein is CASSPSPGQSYNEQFF.

The genes are TRBV18 and TRBJ2-2, with D possibly TRBD2 on 7 matching bases. The V end was cut by 3 bases, the J end by 6 bases, with 14 bases between. Germline CDR1 and CDR2: KGHSH and LQKENI. There are 15 residues in the CDR3. The CDR3 DNA follows: TGTGCCAGCTCACCGCTGGGGGGGCTCGCCGGGGAGCTGTTTTTT. This gives the protein CASSPLGGLAGELFF.